This is a list of T cell receptor beta chains from one sample in a study of T cells in Graves' hyperthyroidism and ophthalmopathy. TCRdb independently ran MiXCR on the multiplex PCR reads; one entry per CDR3 protein. This table has about 260,000 distinct CDR3 sequences, about 17% appearing once. The sequencing input was blood. The source of these receptors is a woman under 30 with Graves' ophthalmopathy. CDR3s include the opening cysteine and the closing phenylalanine or tryptophan. The order of the fields is V gene, D gene, J gene, clone size, CDR3 protein, CDR3 DNA. A D gene is named only where the DNA matches it firmly. Only part of the rows carry a size: once, few, many, or a class if the clone is expanded.

TRBV9	NA	TRBJ2-1	NA	CASSVGNSGNEQFF	TGTGCCAGCAGCGTAGGGAATAGCGGAAATGAGCAGTTCTTC
TRBV20-1	TRBD2	TRBJ2-7	NA	CSAYTVLAGVGSYEQYF	TGCAGTGCCTACACCGTCCTAGCGGGAGTGGGTTCCTACGAGCAGTACTTC
TRBV7-2	TRBD1	TRBJ2-3	few	CASSLVTSGTGGRADTQYF	TGTGCCAGCAGCTTAGTAACCTCCGGGACAGGGGGCAGGGCAGATACGCAGTATTTT
TRBV2	TRBD2	TRBJ2-5	many	CASSGNLAGVVETQYF	TGTGCCAGCAGTGGGAACCTAGCGGGAGTGGTGGAGACCCAGTACTTC
TRBV4-1	NA	TRBJ2-7	many	CASSQLDRIYEQYF	TGCGCCAGCAGCCAGTTAGACAGGATCTACGAGCAGTACTTC
TRBV19	NA	TRBJ1-2	many	CASSGQHNYGYTF	TGTGCCAGTAGTGGACAGCATAACTATGGCTACACCTTC
TRBV28	TRBD2	TRBJ2-3	NA	CASNPTVRTSGGESTDTQYF	TGTGCCAGCAACCCAACGGTGAGGACTAGCGGGGGGGAAAGCACAGATACGCAGTATTTT
TRBV6-2/TRBV6-3	NA	TRBJ2-7	NA	CGSRKTGGYEQYF	TGTGGCAGCAGAAAGACAGGTGGTTACGAGCAGTACTTC
TRBV9	NA	TRBJ1-3	few	CASSPTVGGNTIYF	TGTGCCAGCAGCCCGACAGTGGGAGGAAACACCATATATTTT
TRBV13	TRBD2	TRBJ2-7	many	CASSQGGAWAPYEQYF	TGTGCCAGCAGCCAGGGAGGGGCCTGGGCACCCTACGAGCAGTACTTC
TRBV28	TRBD1	TRBJ1-2	many	CASSIKTGVGYTF	TGTGCCAGCAGCATAAAGACAGGGGTCGGCTACACCTTC
TRBV20-1	TRBD1	TRBJ2-7	many	CSARGTGTSSYEQYF	TGCAGTGCCAGGGGGACAGGGACCAGCTCCTACGAGCAGTACTTC
TRBV20-1	NA	TRBJ1-5	many	CSARGTGSNQPQHF	TGCAGTGCCCGCGGTACAGGGAGCAATCAGCCCCAGCATTTT
TRBV4-1	TRBD1	TRBJ1-1	NA	CASSRNRMGTGGETEAFF	TGCGCCAGCAGCCGAAATCGAATGGGGACAGGGGGAGAAACTGAAGCTTTCTTT
TRBV4-3	TRBD2	TRBJ2-3	many	CASSQDGGSSSRGDTQYF	TGCGCCAGCAGCCAAGACGGCGGGAGCAGCTCGAGGGGCGATACGCAGTATTTT
TRBV5-1	NA	TRBJ2-6	many	CASRSSGANVLTF	TGCGCCAGCAGGAGCTCTGGGGCCAACGTCCTGACTTTC
TRBV9	NA	TRBJ2-7	few	CASSVESVTYEQYF	TGTGCCAGCAGCGTAGAGTCCGTTACCTACGAGCAGTACTTC
TRBV28	TRBD1	TRBJ2-7	NA	CASSLVWGQGVHEQYF	TGTGCCAGCAGTTTAGTTTGGGGACAGGGGGTCCACGAGCAGTACTTC
TRBV11-2	TRBD2	TRBJ2-7	many	CASSLTPMAPGLAHEQYF	TGTGCCAGCAGCTTAACCCCTATGGCCCCGGGACTAGCCCACGAGCAGTACTTC
TRBV5-8	TRBD1	TRBJ2-3	many	CASSFGARGWDTQYF	TGTGCCAGCAGCTTTGGTGCCAGGGGGTGGGATACGCAGTATTTT
TRBV5-1	NA	TRBJ1-4	many	CASSLRQSTNEKLFF	TGCGCCAGCAGCCTGAGACAGTCAACTAATGAAAAACTGTTTTTT
TRBV28	NA	TRBJ2-7	many	CASSLPEVREQYF	TGTGCCAGCAGCCTCCCCGAGGTTCGAGAGCAGTACTTC
TRBV20-1	TRBD1	TRBJ2-7	many	CSARDRDRRVYEQYF	TGCAGTGCTAGGGACCGGGACAGAAGAGTCTACGAGCAGTACTTC
TRBV19	NA	TRBJ2-1	few	CASSMGPRGERVNNEQFF	TGTGCCAGTAGTATGGGCCCTAGGGGGGAACGGGTCAACAATGAGCAGTTCTTC
TRBV27	NA	TRBJ1-1	many	CASSLSGQGWTEAFF	TGTGCCAGCAGTTTATCAGGGCAGGGATGGACTGAAGCTTTCTTT
TRBV18	NA	TRBJ2-3	NA	CASSPPLSPGDTQYF	TGTGCCAGCTCACCACCTTTGAGTCCGGGAGATACGCAGTATTTT
TRBV20-1	NA	TRBJ2-7	few	CSASPGIFYEQYF	TGCAGTGCTAGCCCAGGTATCTTCTACGAGCAGTACTTC
TRBV4-1	NA	TRBJ1-6	few	CASSPGSSSYNSPLHF	TGCGCCAGCAGTCCAGGATCGAGCTCCTATAATTCACCCCTCCACTTT